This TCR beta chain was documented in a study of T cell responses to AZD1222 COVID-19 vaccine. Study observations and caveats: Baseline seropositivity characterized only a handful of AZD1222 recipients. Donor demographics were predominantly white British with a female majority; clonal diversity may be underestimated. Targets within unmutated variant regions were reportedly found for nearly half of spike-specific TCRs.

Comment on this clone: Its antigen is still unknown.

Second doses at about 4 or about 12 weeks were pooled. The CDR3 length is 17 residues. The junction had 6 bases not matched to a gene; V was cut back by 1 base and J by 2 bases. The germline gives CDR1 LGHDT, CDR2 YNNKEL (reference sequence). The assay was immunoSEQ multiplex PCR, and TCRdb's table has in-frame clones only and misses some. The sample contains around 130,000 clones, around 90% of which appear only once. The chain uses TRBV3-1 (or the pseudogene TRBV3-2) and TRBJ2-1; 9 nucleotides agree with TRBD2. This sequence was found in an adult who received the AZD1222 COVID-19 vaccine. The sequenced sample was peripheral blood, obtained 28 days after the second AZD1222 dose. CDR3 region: CASSQVSIAGAYNEQFF. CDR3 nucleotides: TGTGCCAGCAGCCAAGTCTCCATAGCGGGGGCCTACAATGAGCAGTTCTTC.